This T cell receptor (beta chain) originates from a study of blood T cell repertoires in COVID-19. Per the authors' pipeline: Amplification of reference gene primers provided the estimated nucleated cell counts. TCRdb's table, derived via immunoSEQ multiplex PCR, lists solely in-frame clones and lacks some. From that table come the V and J calls and clone size; the DNA was used to work out D and trimming. The data show approximately 130,000 clones, with 80% to 90% seen just once and about 6.3% held by the top ten. This CDR3 region has 15 residues. V gave up 0 bases and J gave up 3 bases, with 12 bases separating them. Germline V gives CDR1 SEHNR, CDR2 FQNEAQ (reference sequence).

What was sequenced was peripheral blood. This chain joins TRBV7-9 and TRBJ2-7, with D tentatively TRBD2 (5 bases). The sequence derives from a man at least 80 years old with active or convalescent COVID-19. Written as DNA, the CDR3 is TGTGCCAGCAGCTTAGCGAGGACCGGACTCTACGAGCAGTACTTC. Translating it yields CASSLARTGLYEQYF.